The 6 T cell receptor beta chains below were found in one sample sequenced in a study of OX40 agonist ivuxolimab in advanced cancers. TCRdb keeps only in-frame clones here, not all; method: immunoSEQ multiplex PCR. The sample includes tens of thousands of clones, approximately 89% of them seen just once. This sample comprised CD4+ or CD8+ T cells sorted from blood, obtained in a trial of the OX40 agonist ivuxolimab. These receptors were collected from an adult with an advanced solid tumor such as melanoma, head and neck, liver or kidney cancer.

The genes are TRBV9 and TRBJ2-3, with TRBD2 matching 9 bases. In germline, CDR1 is SGDLS, CDR2 YYNGEE. The CDR3 loop spans 14 amino acids. After removal of 1 base from V and 6 bases from J, the junction contained 3 bases not matched to a gene. The CDR3 DNA sequence: TGTGCCAGCAGCGTATTAGCGGGAGAGGATACGCAGTATTTT. Translating it yields CASSVLAGEDTQYF. The full variable domain, rest sourced from reference TRBV9 and TRBJ2-3, is DSGVTQTPKHLITATGQRVTLRCSPRSGDLSVYWYQQSLDQGLQFLIQYYNGEERAKGNILERFSAQQFPDLHSELNLSSLELGDSALYFCASSVLAGEDTQYFGPGTRLTVL.

The chain couples TRBV30 to TRBJ2-1, with D hard to call. Germline CDR1 is GTSNPN and CDR2 is SVGIG (reference sequence). The germline V and J ends were trimmed by 5 bases and 4 bases, with 9 bases remaining between them. This CDR3 region has 12 residues. CDR3 sequence (DNA): TGTGCCTGGGAAGAGACTTACAATGAGCAGTTCTTC. Translation gives CAWEETYNEQFF.

This sequence joins TRBV2 and TRBJ1-1, with D hard to call. V shed 6 bases and J shed 4 bases, with 6 bases lying between them. Germline CDR1 and CDR2: SNHLY and FYNNEI. The CDR3 has 11 amino acids. The CDR3 DNA sequence: TGTGCCAGCAGGTCGAGCACTGAAGCTTTCTTT. Protein sequence: CASRSSTEAFF.

V gene TRBV7-9 combines with J gene TRBJ1-4; 7 positions match TRBD1. The CDR3 has 15 residues. Per germline, CDR1 SEHNR and CDR2 FQNEAQ (reference sequence). J gave up 3 bases and V 5 bases, and 6 bases lay outside the gene matches. CDR3 protein: CASSLRQGANEKLFF. The CDR3 bases are TGTGCCAGCAGCCTACGACAGGGTGCTAATGAAAAACTGTTTTTT.

The V call is TRBV6-5, the J call TRBJ2-7; TRBD2 matches 7 bases. The junction had 7 bases not matched to a gene; V was cut back by 5 bases and J by 3 bases. This CDR3 is 14 amino acids long. Germline V gene sequence: CDR1 MNHEY, CDR2 SVGAGI. CDR3 sequence (DNA): TGTGCCAGCAGTACTGGGGGGGGAGGCTACGAGCAGTACTTC. Translating it yields CASSTGGGGYEQYF.

This chain connects TRBV5-6 to TRBJ2-7; D perhaps matches TRBD2 (5 bases). Trimming removed 1 base at V and 0 bases at J, with 8 bases between. The CDR3 runs 14 residues. Germline values: CDR1 SGHDT, CDR2 YYEEEE. The CDR3 DNA sequence: TGTGCCAGCAGCTTGCGTGCGGGCTCCTACGAGCAGTACTTC. Protein: CASSLRAGSYEQYF.